This is a list of T cell receptor beta chains from one sample in a study of blood T cell repertoires in COVID-19. The method was immunoSEQ multiplex PCR; TCRdb's version includes in-frame clones alone and lacks a portion of them. The data contain around 240,000 clones, more than 75% of them singletons. Sample: peripheral blood. Receptor source: a woman younger than 45 who had recovered from COVID-19. Both conserved end residues are part of each CDR3. D genes are given only for firm matches.

CASSVRRGQGFGDIQYF | TGTGCCAGCAGTGTCCGCCGGGGACAGGGGTTCGGTGACATTCAGTACTTC | TRBD1 | TRBJ2-4 | TRBV6-1
CASSVAGGNYEQYF | TGTGCCAGCAGCGTAGCAGGGGGGAACTACGAGCAGTACTTC | . | TRBJ2-7 | TRBV9
CASSQGPAGGAFYEQFF | TGTGCCAGCAGCCAAGGGCCTGCCGGGGGGGCTTTCTATGAGCAGTTCTTC | TRBD2 | TRBJ2-1 | TRBV3-1/TRBV3-2
CASSLAAYEQYF | TGTGCCAGCAGCCTTGCGGCGTACGAGCAGTACTTC | . | TRBJ2-7 | TRBV3-1/TRBV3-2
CASSLGPFPGDNEQFF | TGTGCCAGCAGCTTGGGCCCTTTTCCCGGGGACAATGAGCAGTTCTTC | . | TRBJ2-1 | TRBV9
CASSVSRGGQETQYF | TGTGCCAGCAGCGTGAGCCGCGGGGGCCAAGAGACCCAGTACTTC | TRBD2 | TRBJ2-5 | TRBV7-9
CASSPLGAGPSSYEQYF | TGTGCCAGCAGCCCCCTGGGGGCAGGACCTTCTTCCTACGAGCAGTACTTC | . | TRBJ2-7 | TRBV7-2
CATSRSNRNQETQYF | TGTGCCACCAGCAGAAGTAACAGGAACCAAGAGACCCAGTACTTC | . | TRBJ2-5 | TRBV15
CASSLRTSGGPGELFF | TGTGCCAGCAGCTTACGGACTAGCGGGGGGCCCGGGGAGCTGTTTTTT | TRBD2 | TRBJ2-2 | TRBV13
CASSLSGGKHEQYF | TGTGCCAGCAGCTTGAGCGGGGGGAAACACGAGCAGTACTTC | TRBD2 | TRBJ2-7 | TRBV9
CASSLAVDSQISYEQYF | TGTGCCAGCAGCTTAGCCGTGGACAGTCAAATTAGCTACGAGCAGTACTTC | . | TRBJ2-7 | TRBV7-2
CSVGQGSNQPQHF | TGCAGCGTTGGACAGGGGAGCAATCAGCCCCAGCATTTT | TRBD1 | TRBJ1-5 | TRBV29-1
CASSLSGGRTTGELFF | TGTGCCAGCAGCTTATCAGGGGGGAGGACGACCGGGGAGCTGTTTTTT | . | TRBJ2-2 | TRBV7-6
CASSLVAGSSYEQYF | TGTGCCAGCAGCTTAGTAGCGGGGAGCTCCTACGAGCAGTACTTC | TRBD2 | TRBJ2-7 | TRBV11-2
CASSLSGGRGETQYF | TGTGCCAGCAGCCTAAGCGGGGGCCGGGGAGAGACCCAGTACTTC | TRBD2 | TRBJ2-5 | TRBV7-3
CASSVGALSGNTIYF | TGTGCCAGCAGCGTAGGAGCCCTCTCTGGAAACACCATATATTTT | . | TRBJ1-3 | TRBV9
CSARDEGTQYF | TGCAGTGCTAGAGACGAGGGGACCCAGTACTTC | . | TRBJ2-5 | TRBV20-1
CASSPQETQYF | TGTGCCAGCAGTCCTCAAGAGACCCAGTACTTC | . | TRBJ2-5 | TRBV2
CASRPRLAGDNEQFF | TGTGCCAGCAGACCACGACTAGCGGGGGACAATGAGCAGTTCTTC | TRBD2 | TRBJ2-1 | TRBV7-2
CASSLGTEQFF | TGTGCCAGCAGTTTGGGGACAGAGCAGTTCTTC | . | TRBJ2-1 | TRBV12-3/TRBV12-4
CASSFTGVDSPLHF | TGTGCCAGCAGCTTCACAGGGGTTGATTCACCCCTCCACTTT | TRBD1 | TRBJ1-6 | TRBV5-5
CASSLSAGQNTEAFF | TGCGCCAGCAGCTTGTCGGCAGGACAGAACACTGAAGCTTTCTTT | . | TRBJ1-1 | TRBV5-1